Presented here are 29 T cell receptor beta chains from one specimen sequenced in a study of regulatory T cells in long-lasting Graves disease. The time point here: newly diagnosed GD, antithyroid drugs for less than 3 months. With RNA extracted from PBMCs as input, the TCR library was made. CDR3-region Arm-PCR and iRepertoire HTBI primers produced the TCR beta libraries. TCRdb used MiXCR to reprocess the multiplex PCR reads, holding one entry per CDR3 protein. The sample gives approximately 400,000 distinct CDR3 sequences, approximately 15% of which show up once; over 15% is in the top ten. The data also belong to a second study, concerning T cells in Graves' hyperthyroidism and ophthalmopathy.

Sequencing was performed on peripheral blood mononuclear cells (PBMCs), taken at new diagnosis, from a patient treated with antithyroid drugs. The receptors derive from a woman under 40 with Graves disease.

This clonotype was recorded at least ten times. The chain employs TRBV7-6 and TRBJ2-6; D could derive from TRBD1 or TRBD2 (5 bases each). The germline gives CDR1 SGHVS, CDR2 FNYEAQ. Trimming shortened V by 6 bases and J by 0 bases, and 21 bases separated the two germline ends. CDR3 size: 19 residues. In nucleotides, the CDR3 is TGTGCCAGCAGTTCTAAGCCCCGGGGCTCCAACTCTGGGGCCAACGTCCTGACTTTC. Protein: CASSSKPRGSNSGANVLTF.

Remarks on this clonotype: A far more abundant clone sits one base away, making this likely a read error. The chain is built from TRBV6-8 and TRBJ2-1; TRBD2 matches 11 bases. This CDR3 has 17 amino acids. CDR1 and CDR2 (germline): MNHGY, SAAAGT. The CDR3 DNA reads as TGTGTCAGCAGTTACCCCGGGACTAGCGGAGACTACAATGAGCAGTTCTTC. Encoded protein: CVSSYPGTSGDYNEQFF.

Only a few counts were recorded for this clonotype. Being one base from a much bigger clone, this may be a read error. The rearrangement links TRBV3-1 to TRBJ1-5; 7 bases fit TRBD1. The CDR3 is 15 amino acids. The germline gives CDR1 LGHDT, CDR2 YNNKEL (reference sequence). CDR3 DNA sequence: TGTGTCAGCAGCCTTGGCGGGACAGGCAATCAGCCCCAGCATTTT. Translated, it gives CVSSLGGTGNQPQHF.

This clonotype was observed at least ten times. V usage is TRBV7-3 and J usage is TRBJ2-3; D gene ambiguous. V was cut by 5 bases and J by 4 bases, with 13 bases left in between. Per germline, CDR1 SGHTA and CDR2 FQGTGA. The length of the CDR3 is 14 residues. CDR3 nucleotide sequence: TGTGCCAGCAGCGAAATCTCTGGGGCAGATACGCAGTATTTT. Amino acid sequence: CASSEISGADTQYF.

This clonotype was seen ten or more times. The J gene is TRBJ1-2, the V gene TRBV11-3; D gene ambiguous. CDR1 is SGHNT, CDR2 YENEEA, per germline. The CDR3 is 14 residues long. The ends were cut back, 2 bases at V and 0 bases at J, with 7 bases in the middle. CDR3 residues: CASSLYSSNYGYTF. CDR3 DNA: TGTGCCAGCAGCTTATATAGCTCTAACTATGGCTACACCTTC.

This clonotype was counted ten times or more. The V and J genes are TRBV20-1 and TRBJ2-7, with D possibly being TRBD1 (6 bases). The V end was cut by 5 bases, the J end by 3 bases, with 14 bases between. The germline V gene encodes CDR1 DFQATT and CDR2 SNEGSKA (reference sequence). CDR3 length: 13 residues. The CDR3, as DNA: TGCAGTGCTCCGGACAGCAAGATCTACGAGCAGTACTTC. Translated, it gives CSAPDSKIYEQYF.

The chain joins TRBV27 to TRBJ1-2; 7 nucleotides align to TRBD1. The V and J ends lost 6 bases and 5 bases, in that order; junction bases with no gene match: 18. The CDR3 sequence is 17 residues long. Germline CDR1 and CDR2: MNHEY and SMNVEV (reference sequence). Here the CDR3 DNA reads TGTGCCAGCAGCCGTCGTACGCCCGCCGGGACAGAATATGGCTACACCTTC. Its protein is CASSRRTPAGTEYGYTF.

The DNA of the CDR3 is TGTGCCAGCAGCTTATCAGGGGGTGGGGCCAACGTCCTGACTTTC. Amino acids: CASSLSGGGANVLTF. V is TRBV7-6 and J is TRBJ2-6; 7 bases fit TRBD1. CDR1 is SGHVS, CDR2 FNYEAQ, per germline. The CDR3 has 15 amino acids. With V trimmed by 2 bases and J by 3 bases, 1 base remained unmatched.

This chain connects TRBV20-1 to TRBJ2-1, with 9 bases identical to TRBD2. The CDR3 consists of 17 residues. Germline V gene sequence: CDR1 DFQATT, CDR2 SNEGSKA (reference sequence). V trimming: 4 bases; J trimming: 0 bases; junction bases outside the gene matches: 10. The CDR3 is CSANTGTSRSSYNEQFF. In DNA form, the CDR3 reads TGCAGTGCTAACACCGGGACTAGCCGGAGCTCCTACAATGAGCAGTTCTTC.

The DNA of the CDR3 is TGCGCCAGCAGTCCTGGCAGCGTGAACACCGGGGAGCTGTTTTTT. It yields the protein CASSPGSVNTGELFF. This rearrangement joins TRBV5-1 to TRBJ2-2; no clear D gene. The V gene's germline CDR1 is SGHRS and CDR2 YFSETQ. The CDR3 spans 15 residues. Trimming removed 5 bases at V and 1 base at J, with 12 bases between.

The gene calls are TRBV3-1 and TRBJ2-7, with 10 bases fitting TRBD2. J lost 2 bases, V lost 1 base, and 2 bases had no gene match. The CDR3 loop spans 15 amino acids. Germline V gene data show CDR1 as LGHDT and CDR2 as YNNKEL (reference sequence). CDR3 nucleotides: TGTGCCAGCAGCCAAGTCGGGACTAGCGCCTACGAGCAGTACTTC. It codes for CASSQVGTSAYEQYF.

This clonotype was detected ten times or more. CDR3 amino acids: CASSLSGGGSYEQYF. The CDR3 DNA is TGTGCCAGCAGCTTATCGGGAGGGGGCTCCTACGAGCAGTACTTC. The rearrangement links TRBV7-2 to TRBJ2-7, with 8 nucleotides matching TRBD2. The length of the CDR3 is 15 residues. The germline V gene encodes CDR1 SGHTA and CDR2 FQGNSA. Unmatched junction bases numbered 3, after V lost 2 bases and J lost 0 bases.

Turning to this clonotype: At one of its ends the junction is not consistent with the germline gene, which may arise from a read error. The chain has TRBV30 and TRBJ2-6; D possibly corresponds to TRBD2 (6 bases). Germline CDR1 reads GTSNPN; CDR2 reads SVGIG (reference sequence). The CDR3 extends over 15 amino acids. CDR3 residues: CAWSGDFSGANVLAF. The DNA of the CDR3 is TGTGCCTGGAGCGGGGACTTCTCTGGGGCCAACGTCCTGGCTTTC.

The chain uses TRBV28 and TRBJ1-2, with D possibly being TRBD1 (6 bases). The CDR3 totals 14 residues. Trimming removed 6 bases from V and 5 bases from J, with 16 bases in between. The germline gives CDR1 MDHEN, CDR2 SYDVKM. The CDR3 is CASRSQGNSYGYTF. The CDR3 bases are TGTGCCAGCAGATCACAGGGCAACTCGTATGGCTACACCTTC.

This clonotype was detected many times. The chain carries TRBV18 and TRBJ2-1; 9 nucleotides agree with TRBD1. Germline V gene lookup returns CDR1 KGHSH and CDR2 LQKENI. This CDR3 comprises 15 residues. V lost 5 bases and J lost 3; bases outside the gene matches: 5. The CDR3 here is CASSKQGAGYNEQFF. Written as DNA, the CDR3 is TGTGCCAGCTCAAAACAGGGGGCGGGCTACAATGAGCAGTTCTTC.

This chain uses TRBV14 with TRBJ1-1, with 8 nucleotides matching TRBD1. The CDR3 is 18 amino acids. Trimming removed 4 bases from V and 0 bases from J; junction bases left unmatched: 13. CDR1 and CDR2 from the germline V gene are SGHDN and FVKESK. The CDR3 DNA reads as TGTGCCAGCAGCCCCCCGGATCAGACAGGGGACTTGAACACTGAAGCTTTCTTT. This gives the protein CASSPPDQTGDLNTEAFF.

The table lists this clonotype with many counts. The chain is built from TRBV6-1 and TRBJ1-4; 9 bases line up with TRBD1. The trim removed 6 bases at V and 5 bases at J, leaving 7 bases unmatched. From germline, CDR1 is MNHNS and CDR2 SASEGT. The CDR3 contains 15 residues. CDR3 protein: CASRMDGTGNEKLFF. The CDR3 bases are TGTGCCAGCAGAATGGACGGGACAGGGAATGAAAAACTGTTTTTT.

The gene calls are TRBV3-1 and TRBJ1-4; 7 bases are shared with TRBD1. The CDR3 is 15 amino acids. Trimming cost V 7 bases and J 4 bases; bases outside gene matches: 9. The V gene's germline CDR1 is LGHDT and CDR2 YNNKEL (reference sequence). CDR3 amino acids: CASKSEGAGNEKLFF. CDR3 bases: TGTGCCAGCAAGTCTGAGGGGGCTGGTAATGAAAAACTGTTTTTT. The full variable domain, rest sourced from reference TRBV3-1 and TRBJ1-4, is DTAVSQTPKYLVTQMGNDKSIKCEQNLGHDTMYWYKQDSKKFLKIMFSYNNKELIINETVPNRFSPKSPDKAHLNLHINSLELGDSAVYFCASKSEGAGNEKLFFGSGTQLSVL.

The chain has TRBV29-1 and TRBJ2-7, with D perhaps being TRBD1 or TRBD2 (5 bases each). V was trimmed by 6 bases and J by 1 base, leaving 13 bases between them. CDR1 and CDR2 from the germline V gene are SQVTM and ANQGSEA. This CDR3 is 13 amino acids long. CDR3 protein: CSVRDVGSYEQYF. The CDR3 nucleotides read TGCAGCGTCCGGGACGTGGGGTCCTACGAGCAGTACTTC.

V usage is TRBV4-1 and J usage is TRBJ2-5; D ambiguous. The V end was cut by 1 base, the J end by 5 bases, with 8 bases between. The CDR3 spans 13 residues. Germline V gene sequence: CDR1 MGHRA, CDR2 YSYEKL. The CDR3: CASSQVTRETQYF. Written as DNA, the CDR3 is TGCGCCAGCAGCCAAGTCACGCGGGAGACCCAGTACTTC.

This clonotype was counted at least ten times. The rearrangement uses TRBV12-3 or TRBV12-4 and TRBJ1-5; weak D call: TRBD1 (5 bases). CDR3 length: 17 amino acids. With 2 bases removed from V and 5 bases from J, the gap between germline ends came to 19 bases. The CDR3 reads CASSLNLGGSPHQPQHF. DNA of the CDR3: TGTGCCAGCAGTTTAAATTTGGGGGGGTCCCCTCATCAGCCCCAGCATTTT.

In this sample, this clonotype turned up many times. The chain carries TRBV11-1 and TRBJ2-7, with 7 positions matching TRBD2. The germline CDR1 and CDR2 sequences are SGHAT and FQDESV (reference sequence). This CDR3 is 15 amino acids long. J was trimmed by 6 bases and V by 4 bases; bases with no gene match: 12. CDR3 residues: CASSYWGGSAVEQYF. The CDR3 nucleotides are TGTGCCAGCAGCTACTGGGGCGGGAGCGCGGTCGAGCAGTACTTC.

This clonotype has more than one count but fewer than ten. This chain connects TRBV29-1 to TRBJ1-1; a possible D gene is TRBD1 (6 bases). CDR3 size: 12 residues. Looked up from germline, CDR1 is SQVTM and CDR2 is ANQGSEA. V lost 6 bases to trimming and J lost 5 bases, with 13 bases between them. The CDR3 sequence is CSVLQGSTEAFF. CDR3 DNA: TGCAGCGTGTTACAGGGCTCGACTGAAGCTTTCTTT.

This clonotype was seen more than once but under ten times. The chain employs TRBV5-8 and TRBJ2-3; possibly TRBD1 for D (7 bases). There are 17 residues in the CDR3. V was trimmed by 4 bases and J by 1 base, leaving 19 bases between them. CDR1 is SGHTS, CDR2 YDEGEE, per germline. CDR3 in amino acids: CASSAPRQGGGTDTQYF. CDR3 sequence (DNA): TGTGCCAGCAGCGCCCCTCGCCAGGGGGGAGGCACAGATACGCAGTATTTT.

This chain uses TRBV18 with TRBJ2-5, with 7 bases matching TRBD2. Trimming removed 3 bases from V and 2 bases from J; junction bases left unmatched: 15. This CDR3 comprises 18 residues. The germline gives CDR1 KGHSH, CDR2 LQKENI. The CDR3 DNA follows: TGTGCCAGCTCACCTGTGGGTGGACTAGGAGTTTGGCAAGAGACCCAGTACTTC. Residues: CASSPVGGLGVWQETQYF.

The chain couples TRBV25-1 to TRBJ1-1; TRBD1 is a possible D gene (5 bases). V was shortened by 4 bases and J by 0 bases, with 12 bases between the two germline ends. Germline lookup yields CDR1 MGHDK and CDR2 SYGVNS. There are 15 residues in the CDR3. The CDR3 protein is CASSGQSFMNTEAFF. For the CDR3, the DNA is TGTGCCAGCAGTGGACAGAGTTTTATGAACACTGAAGCTTTCTTT.

V is TRBV25-1 and J is TRBJ1-6, with D hard to call. This CDR3 has 15 residues. V was trimmed by 3 bases and J by 7 bases, leaving 13 bases between them. In germline, CDR1 is MGHDK, CDR2 SYGVNS. CDR3 amino acids: CASSETRVRNSPLHF. The CDR3 region has the DNA TGTGCCAGCAGTGAGACAAGGGTGCGGAATTCACCCCTCCACTTT.

This clonotype ranks as medium-sized. The chain employs TRBV20-1 and TRBJ2-3; D not resolved. The last part of the DNA fits TRBJ2-7 better; the J call may be wrong. CDR3 length equals 14 residues. CDR1 and CDR2 (germline): DFQATT, SNEGSKA (reference sequence). CDR3 nucleotides: TGCAGTGCTAGCGAGCGATCTACTTCCTACGAGCAGTACTTC. Encoded protein: CSASERSTSYEQYF.

This clonotype was picked up a small number of times. The chain has TRBV13 and TRBJ2-3, with D tentatively TRBD2 (5 bases). CDR1 is PRHDT and CDR2 is FYEKMQ in the germline V gene (reference sequence). The CDR3 consists of 14 residues. Deletions cut 4 bases from V and 5 bases from J, with 13 bases between. CDR3 sequence reads: CASSSGLTGDTQYF. CDR3 in DNA: TGTGCCAGCAGCTCCGGACTCACGGGAGATACGCAGTATTTT.